The sample holds many counts of the clone carrying this T cell receptor beta chain. Its antigen is currently unknown. One entry per CDR3 protein, called by TCRdb with MiXCR from the reads. The repertoire holds roughly 170,000 distinct CDR3 sequences, less than 25% seen once, with under 30% in the top ten. Germline V lookup: CDR1 PRHDT, CDR2 FYEKMQ (reference sequence). V lost 7 bases and J 7 bases, leaving 20 bases between the germline ends. The CDR3 spans 14 residues. This sample was taken from a study of T cell repertoires in cytomegalovirus infection. Study-level results: HLA-C-restricted CMV clonotypes gave the most frequent clonotype in two of eight donors.

Sequenced material: CD8+ T cells from cultured PBMCs, taken from culture after CMV antigen stimulation. The receptor was derived from a human donor in good health (CMV status not recorded). Some clones in this sample may be carry-over from other donors' samples. The V gene is TRBV13, the J gene TRBJ2-7; tentatively, D is TRBD2 (7 bases). CDR3 region: CASTAHGGAWEQYF. CDR3 bases: TGTGCCAGCACCGCCCATGGGGGGGCTTGGGAGCAGTACTTC.